This T cell receptor beta chain is from a study of regulatory T cells in long-lasting Graves disease. This CDR3 region has 18 residues. Germline V lookup: CDR1 SEHNR, CDR2 FQNEAQ (reference sequence). V was clipped by 0 bases and J by 4 bases; unmatched bases: 6. Construction of the TCR beta libraries employed iRepertoire HTBI primers in conjunction with Arm-PCR of CDR3 regions. TCRdb re-called the multiplex PCR reads through MiXCR, storing one row per CDR3 protein. The sample lists around 250,000 distinct CDR3 sequences, about a sixth occurring once. This clonotype was seen many times. The time point here: newly diagnosed GD, antithyroid drugs for less than 3 months. RNA isolated from PBMCs was used to make the TCR library.

This receptor was identified in a female donor with Graves disease. This specimen was peripheral blood mononuclear cells (PBMCs), taken at new diagnosis, from a patient treated with antithyroid drugs. The V and J genes are TRBV7-9 and TRBJ2-7; 16 positions agree with TRBD2. In nucleotides, the CDR3 is TGTGCCAGCAGCTTAGCGCGGGGACTAGCGGGAGGGCCTTACGAGCAGTACTTC. Protein: CASSLARGLAGGPYEQYF.